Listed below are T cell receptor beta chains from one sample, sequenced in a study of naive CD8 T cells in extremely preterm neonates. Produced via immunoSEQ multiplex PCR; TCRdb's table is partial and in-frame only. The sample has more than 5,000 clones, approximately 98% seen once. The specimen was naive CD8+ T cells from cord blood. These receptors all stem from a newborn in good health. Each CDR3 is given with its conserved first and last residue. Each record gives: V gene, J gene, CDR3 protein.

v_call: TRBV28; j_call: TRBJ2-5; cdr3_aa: CASSLRFGGVGETQYF
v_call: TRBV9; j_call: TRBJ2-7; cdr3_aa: CASSVGRGDELYF
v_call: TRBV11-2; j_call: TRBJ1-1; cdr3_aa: CASSSFFSGTGYTEAFF
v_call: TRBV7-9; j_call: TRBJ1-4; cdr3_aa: CASSSDSIEEKLFF
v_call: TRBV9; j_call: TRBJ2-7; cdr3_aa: CASSVGGGGPYEQYF
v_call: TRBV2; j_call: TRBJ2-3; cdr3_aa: CASSYESSGSTDTQYF
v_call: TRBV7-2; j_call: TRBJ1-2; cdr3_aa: CASSLDASGWGDLGYTF
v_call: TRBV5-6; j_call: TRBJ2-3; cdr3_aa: CASSLSVTDTQYF
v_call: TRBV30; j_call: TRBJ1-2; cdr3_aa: CAWSVGRGGYTF
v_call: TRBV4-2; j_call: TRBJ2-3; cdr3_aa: CASSQELGGGTDTQYF
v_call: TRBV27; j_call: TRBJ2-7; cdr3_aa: CASSERGGYEQYF
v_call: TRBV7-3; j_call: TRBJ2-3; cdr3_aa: CASSLRGGSTDTQYF
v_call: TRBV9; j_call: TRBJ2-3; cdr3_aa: CASSVAPAGGGDTQYF
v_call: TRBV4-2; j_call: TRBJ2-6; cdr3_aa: CASSQLAGGPGANVLTF
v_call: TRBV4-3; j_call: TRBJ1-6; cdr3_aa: CASSQDPSSYNSPLHF
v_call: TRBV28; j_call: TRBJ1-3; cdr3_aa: CASSLGRAGNTIYF
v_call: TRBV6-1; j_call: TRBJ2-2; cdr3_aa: CASSPLGTGAELFF
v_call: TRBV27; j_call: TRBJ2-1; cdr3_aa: CASTSGGSNEQFF
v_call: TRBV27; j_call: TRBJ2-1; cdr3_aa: CASSLAGGPYNEQFF
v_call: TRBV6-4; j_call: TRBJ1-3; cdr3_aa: CASSDSIQVSGNTIYF
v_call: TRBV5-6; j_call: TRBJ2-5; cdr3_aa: CASSIQGQETQYF
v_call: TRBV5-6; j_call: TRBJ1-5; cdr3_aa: CASSLAGDQPQHF
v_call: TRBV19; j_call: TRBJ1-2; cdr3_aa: CASSYWTEANYGYTF
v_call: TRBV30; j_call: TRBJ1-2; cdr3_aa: CAWSSAQQSVSGVRGGYTF
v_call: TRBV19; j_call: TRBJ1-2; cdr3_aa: CASSIQDRGYGYTF
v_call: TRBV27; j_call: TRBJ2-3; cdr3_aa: CASSSGEAGALTDTQYF
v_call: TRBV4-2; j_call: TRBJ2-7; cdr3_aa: CASSQERRESYEQYF
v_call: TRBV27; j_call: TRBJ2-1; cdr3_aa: CASSDSFTYNEQFF
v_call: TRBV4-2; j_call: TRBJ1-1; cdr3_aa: CASSQETGMNTEAFF
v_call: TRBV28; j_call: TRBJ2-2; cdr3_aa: CASSLPRTGMTSGQNTGELFF
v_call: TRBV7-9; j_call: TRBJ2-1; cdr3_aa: CASSPLDTNEQFF
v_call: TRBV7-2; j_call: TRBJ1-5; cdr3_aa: CASSLGGRGTQPQHF
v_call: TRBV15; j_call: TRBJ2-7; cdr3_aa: CATGRDRGHEQYF
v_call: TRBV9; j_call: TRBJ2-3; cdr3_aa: CASSVGTRVTDTQYF
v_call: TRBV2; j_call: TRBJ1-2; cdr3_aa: CASSEDRADGYTF
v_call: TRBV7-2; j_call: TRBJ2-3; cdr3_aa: CASSLLWTGDTDTQYF
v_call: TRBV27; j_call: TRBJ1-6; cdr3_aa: CASSLFGTYNSPLHF
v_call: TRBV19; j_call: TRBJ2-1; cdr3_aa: CASSRTTAYNEQFF
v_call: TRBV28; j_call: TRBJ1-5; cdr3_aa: CASSPLTGNQPQHF
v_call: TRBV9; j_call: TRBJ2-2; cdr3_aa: CASSVGQNTGELFF
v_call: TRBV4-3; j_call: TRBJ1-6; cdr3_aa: CASSQGRESYNSPLHF